A selection of T cell receptor beta chains follows, all from one sample in a study of CXCR3-negative and CXCR3-positive naive CD8 T cells. TCRdb processed the 5' RACE reads again and assigns one entry to each CDR3 protein, with no DNA. The sample holds tens of thousands of distinct CDR3 sequences. Sequenced input: naive CXCR3+ CD8+ T cells from blood. The source of these receptors is a human donor in good health. Some clones in this sample may be carry-over from other donors' samples. Each CDR3 is given with its conserved first and last residue.

TRBV4-3	TRBJ2-6	19	CASSRTTTGSRSGANVLTF
TRBV28	TRBJ2-2	14	CASSFTGITGELFF
TRBV28	TRBJ2-2	15	CASSTTRSNTGELFF
TRBV13	TRBJ1-5	13	CASSFKSNQPQHF
TRBV29-1	TRBJ2-5	13	CSVRDRTYETQYF
TRBV28	TRBJ1-3	15	CASSFYAEMGNTIYF
TRBV27	TRBJ2-4	16	CASSPVPRILENIQYF
TRBV20-1	TRBJ2-7	15	CSARGPSAGVVEQYF
TRBV12-3/TRBV12-4	TRBJ1-2	19	CASSQATSWGQNPNYGYTF
TRBV13	TRBJ2-3	16	CASSLSTDSLTDTQYF
TRBV28	TRBJ1-2	15	CASSFSGLRREGYTF